Following are 4 T cell receptor beta chains from one sample sequenced in a study of blood T cell repertoires in COVID-19 (TCRdb year 2020). Library prep was done by the immunoSEQ multiplex PCR assay. The clones in this table, taken by TCRdb from immuneACCESS, are in-frame only. Not every clone is retained; where verified, under half of the shortfall comes from an unresolved V gene, and the cause of the rest is unknown. This sample holds about 180,000 clones; around 85% were observed only once. The top ten clones comprise about 5% of the sample. Sequenced sample: PBMCs or T cells enriched from blood (not recorded which). These receptors were taken from a woman in her thirties or forties with acute COVID-19.

The CDR3 DNA reads TGTGCCAGCAGCTTAGGACTAGGTTCCGGGGAGCTGTTTTTT. Its protein is CASSLGLGSGELFF. The rearrangement joins TRBV7-2 to TRBJ2-2; D possibly corresponds to TRBD2 (6 bases). Germline V gives CDR1 SGHTA, CDR2 FQGNSA. V lost 1 base and J 6 bases, leaving 9 bases between the germline ends. CDR3 length: 14 amino acids.

The rearrangement joins TRBV7-8 to TRBJ1-2, with D unresolved. The CDR3 contains 14 residues. With 1 base removed from V and 8 bases from J, the gap between germline ends came to 14 bases. Germline V gene data show CDR1 as SGHVS and CDR2 as FQNEAQ. CDR3 sequence (DNA): TGTGCCAGCAGCTTAGGACACGCCACGGGGGGCTACACCTTC. As protein: CASSLGHATGGYTF.

The V gene is TRBV24-1, the J gene TRBJ1-2; 7 bases agree with TRBD1. CDR3 length: 14 amino acids. The germline gives CDR1 KGHDR, CDR2 SFDVKD. Losses at the gene ends were 5 bases for V and 5 bases for J; bases not matched to a gene: 7. The CDR3 sequence is CATSGVDRLYGYTF. The CDR3 DNA follows: TGTGCCACCAGTGGGGTGGACAGGTTATATGGCTACACCTTC.

This chain uses TRBV18 with TRBJ1-5; 12 nucleotides align to TRBD1. This CDR3 is built from 19 residues. J gave up 4 bases and V 3 bases, and 13 bases lay outside the gene matches. Germline-derived CDR1 and CDR2 are KGHSH and LQKENI. As DNA, the CDR3 is TGTGCCAGCTCACCCGTCCATAGGGACAGGGGGCTTGGAAATCAGCCCCAGCATTTT. This codes for CASSPVHRDRGLGNQPQHF.